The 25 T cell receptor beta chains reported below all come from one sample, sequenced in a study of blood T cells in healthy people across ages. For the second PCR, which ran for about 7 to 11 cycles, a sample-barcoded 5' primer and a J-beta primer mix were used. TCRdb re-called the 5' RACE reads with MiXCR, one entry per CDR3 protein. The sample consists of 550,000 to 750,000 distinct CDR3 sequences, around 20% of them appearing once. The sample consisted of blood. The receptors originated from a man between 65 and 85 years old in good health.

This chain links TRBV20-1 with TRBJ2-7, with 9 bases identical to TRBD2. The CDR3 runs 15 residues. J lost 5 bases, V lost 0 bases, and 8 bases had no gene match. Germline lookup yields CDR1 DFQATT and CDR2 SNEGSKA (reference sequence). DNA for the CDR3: TGCAGTGCTAGAGATGGAATAGCGGGAGAGAACGAGCAGTACTTC. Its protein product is CSARDGIAGENEQYF.

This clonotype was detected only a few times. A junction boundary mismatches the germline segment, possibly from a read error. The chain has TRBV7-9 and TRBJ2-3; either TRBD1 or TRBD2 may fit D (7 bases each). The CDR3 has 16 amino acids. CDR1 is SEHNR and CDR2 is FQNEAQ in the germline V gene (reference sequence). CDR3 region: CACSLAKSRGGDTQYF. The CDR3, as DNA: TGTGCCTGCAGCTTAGCGAAATCCAGGGGGGGAGATACGCAGTATTTT.

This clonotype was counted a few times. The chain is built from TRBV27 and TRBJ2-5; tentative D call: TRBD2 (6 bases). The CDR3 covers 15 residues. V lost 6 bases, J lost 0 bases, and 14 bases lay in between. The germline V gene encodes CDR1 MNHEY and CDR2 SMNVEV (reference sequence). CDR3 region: CASRHAGGYQETQYF. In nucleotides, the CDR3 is TGTGCCAGCAGACACGCCGGGGGATACCAAGAGACCCAGTACTTC.

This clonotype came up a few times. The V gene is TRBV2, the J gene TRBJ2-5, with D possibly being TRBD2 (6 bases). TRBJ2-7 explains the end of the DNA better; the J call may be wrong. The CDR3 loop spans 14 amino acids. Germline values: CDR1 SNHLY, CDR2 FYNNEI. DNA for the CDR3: TGTGCCAGCAGTGTTAAACGGGAGTGGGGCGAGCAGTACTTC. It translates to CASSVKREWGEQYF.

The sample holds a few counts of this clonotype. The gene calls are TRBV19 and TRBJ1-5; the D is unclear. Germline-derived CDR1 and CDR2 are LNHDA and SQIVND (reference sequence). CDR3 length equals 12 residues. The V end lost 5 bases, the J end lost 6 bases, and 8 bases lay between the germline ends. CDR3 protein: CASSYRSQPQHF. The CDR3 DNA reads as TGTGCCAGTAGTTATAGGTCTCAGCCCCAGCATTTT.

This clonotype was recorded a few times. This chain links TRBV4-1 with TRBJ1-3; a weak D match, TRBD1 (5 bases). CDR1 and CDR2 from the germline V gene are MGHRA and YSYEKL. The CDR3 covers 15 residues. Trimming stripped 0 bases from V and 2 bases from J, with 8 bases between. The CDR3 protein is CASSQDLGAGNTIYF. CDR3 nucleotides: TGCGCCAGCAGCCAAGATCTAGGGGCTGGAAACACCATATATTTT.

CDR3 in DNA: TGTGCCAGCAGTGAAGCAAGGGGAGGGTTGATCAATCAGCCCCAGCATTTT. This encodes CASSEARGGLINQPQHF. The chain combines TRBV6-1 with TRBJ1-5; possibly TRBD1 for D (5 bases). The CDR3 is 17 residues long. V was trimmed by 0 bases and J by 3 bases, leaving 15 bases between them. Germline CDR1 and CDR2: MNHNS and SASEGT.

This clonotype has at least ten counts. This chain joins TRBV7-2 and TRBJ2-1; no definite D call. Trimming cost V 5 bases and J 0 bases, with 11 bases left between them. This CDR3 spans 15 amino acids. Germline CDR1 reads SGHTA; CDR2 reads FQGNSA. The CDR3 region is CASSPKISSYNEQFF. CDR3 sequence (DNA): TGTGCCAGCAGCCCAAAGATAAGCTCCTACAATGAGCAGTTCTTC.

Written as DNA, the CDR3 is TGTGCCAGCAGTTTCAGAATTCGGGACTACGAGCAGTACTTC. Its translation is CASSFRIRDYEQYF. The genes are TRBV6-2 or TRBV6-3 and TRBJ2-5; D may be TRBD2 (5 bases). The J call may be faulty, since TRBJ2-7 better matches the DNA end. The CDR3 covers 14 residues. CDR1 and CDR2 from the germline V gene are MNHEY and SVGEGT.

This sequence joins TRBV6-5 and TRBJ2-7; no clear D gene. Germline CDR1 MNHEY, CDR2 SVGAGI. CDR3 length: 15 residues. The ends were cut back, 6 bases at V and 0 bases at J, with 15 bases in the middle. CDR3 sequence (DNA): TGTGCCAGCAGAACATACAGTGCCAGCTCCTACGAGCAGTACTTC. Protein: CASRTYSASSYEQYF.

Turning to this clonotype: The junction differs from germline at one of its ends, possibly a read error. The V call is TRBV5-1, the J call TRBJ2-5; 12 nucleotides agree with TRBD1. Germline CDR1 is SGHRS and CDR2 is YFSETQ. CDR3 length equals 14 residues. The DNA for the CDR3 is TGCGCCAGCAGCCCCGGGACAGGGGGCGATGAGCAGTCCTTC. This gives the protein CASSPGTGGDEQSF.

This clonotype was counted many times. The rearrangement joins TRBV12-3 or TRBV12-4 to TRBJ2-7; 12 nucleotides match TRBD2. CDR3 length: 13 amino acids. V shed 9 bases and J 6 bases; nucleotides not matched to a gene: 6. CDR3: CASSPGLAGEQYF. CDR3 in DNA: TGTGCCAGTAGCCCGGGACTAGCGGGCGAGCAGTACTTC.

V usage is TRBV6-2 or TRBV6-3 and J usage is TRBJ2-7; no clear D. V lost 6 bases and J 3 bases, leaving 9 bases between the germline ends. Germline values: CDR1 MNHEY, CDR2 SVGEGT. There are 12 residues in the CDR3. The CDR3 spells CASRWGDYEQYF. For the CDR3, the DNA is TGTGCCAGCAGGTGGGGTGACTACGAGCAGTACTTC.

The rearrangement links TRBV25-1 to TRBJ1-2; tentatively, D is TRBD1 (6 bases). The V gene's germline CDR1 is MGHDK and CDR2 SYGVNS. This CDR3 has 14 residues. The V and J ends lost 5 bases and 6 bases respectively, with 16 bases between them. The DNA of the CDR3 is TGTGCCAGCAGTATACAAAGACAGGCGGATGGCTACACCTTC. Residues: CASSIQRQADGYTF.

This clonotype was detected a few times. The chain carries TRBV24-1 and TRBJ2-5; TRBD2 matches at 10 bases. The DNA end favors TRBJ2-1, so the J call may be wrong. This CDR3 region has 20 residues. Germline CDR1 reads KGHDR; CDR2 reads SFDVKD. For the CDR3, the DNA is TGTGCCACCAGTCCCCAAGGGCCTAGCGGGAGCCCCGGGTCCTACAATGAGCAGTTCTTC. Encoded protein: CATSPQGPSGSPGSYNEQFF.

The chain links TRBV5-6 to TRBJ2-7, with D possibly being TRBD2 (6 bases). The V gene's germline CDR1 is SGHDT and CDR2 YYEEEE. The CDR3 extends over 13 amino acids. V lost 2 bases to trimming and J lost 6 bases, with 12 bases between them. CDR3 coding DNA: TGTGCCAGCAGCTTCTCTAGCGTGCGCGAGCAGTACTTC. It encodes CASSFSSVREQYF.

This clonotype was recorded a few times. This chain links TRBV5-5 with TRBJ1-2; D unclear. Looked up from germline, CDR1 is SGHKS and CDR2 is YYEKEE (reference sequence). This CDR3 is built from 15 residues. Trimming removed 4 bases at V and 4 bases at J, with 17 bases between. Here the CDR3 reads CASSPPRGMGYGYTF. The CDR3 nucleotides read TGTGCCAGCAGCCCACCCCGTGGGATGGGCTATGGCTACACCTTC.

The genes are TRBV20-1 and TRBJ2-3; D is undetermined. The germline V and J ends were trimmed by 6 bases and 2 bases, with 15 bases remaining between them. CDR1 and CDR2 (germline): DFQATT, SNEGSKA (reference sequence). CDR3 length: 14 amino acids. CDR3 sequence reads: CSASSEWSTDTQYF. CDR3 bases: TGCAGTGCGAGTAGTGAGTGGTCCACAGATACGCAGTATTTT.

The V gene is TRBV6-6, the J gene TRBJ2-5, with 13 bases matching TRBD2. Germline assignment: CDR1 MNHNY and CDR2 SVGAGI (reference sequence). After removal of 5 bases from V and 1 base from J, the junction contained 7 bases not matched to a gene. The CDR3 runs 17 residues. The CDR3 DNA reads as TGTGCCAGCAGTATATCCGGGACTAGCGGGACCCAAGAGACCCAGTACTTC. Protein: CASSISGTSGTQETQYF.

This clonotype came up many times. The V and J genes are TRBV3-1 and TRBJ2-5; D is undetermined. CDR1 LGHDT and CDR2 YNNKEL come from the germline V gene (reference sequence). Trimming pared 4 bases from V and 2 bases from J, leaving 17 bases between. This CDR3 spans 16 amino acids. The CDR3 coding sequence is TGTGCCAGCAGCCTACCCCTTACACGGCTTCAAGAGACCCAGTACTTC. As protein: CASSLPLTRLQETQYF.

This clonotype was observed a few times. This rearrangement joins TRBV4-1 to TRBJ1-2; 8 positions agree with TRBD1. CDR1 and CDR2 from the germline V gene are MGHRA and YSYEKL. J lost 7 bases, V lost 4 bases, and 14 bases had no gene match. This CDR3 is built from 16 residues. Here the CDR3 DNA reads TGCGCCAGCAGCCTCAGTCCGGGACAGGCGTCTGGTGGCTACACCTTC. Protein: CASSLSPGQASGGYTF.

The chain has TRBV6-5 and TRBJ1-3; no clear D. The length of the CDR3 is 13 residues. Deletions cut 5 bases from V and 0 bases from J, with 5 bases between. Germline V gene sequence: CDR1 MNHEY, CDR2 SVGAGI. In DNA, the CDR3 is TGTGCCAGCAGTAGGGACTCTGGAAACACCATATATTTT. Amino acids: CASSRDSGNTIYF.

The CDR3 DNA reads as TGCGCCAGCAGCCCCCAGGAGCCCGGGGAGCTGTTTTTT. Its translation: CASSPQEPGELFF. The genes are TRBV4-1 and TRBJ2-2; D remains unclear. The CDR3 contains 13 residues. The germline CDR1 and CDR2 sequences are MGHRA and YSYEKL. Between the trimmed V and J ends, which lost 4 bases and 6 bases, there was a span of 9 bases.

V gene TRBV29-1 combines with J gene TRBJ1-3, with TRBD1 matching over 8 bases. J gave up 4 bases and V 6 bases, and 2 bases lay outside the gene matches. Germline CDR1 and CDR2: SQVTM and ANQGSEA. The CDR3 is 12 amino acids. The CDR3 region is CSVWDRGNTIYF. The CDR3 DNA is TGCAGCGTCTGGGACAGGGGAAACACCATATATTTT. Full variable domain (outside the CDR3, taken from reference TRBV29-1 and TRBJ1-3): SAVISQKPSRDICQRGTSLTIQCQVDSQVTMMFWYRQQPGQSLTLIATANQGSEATYESGFVIDKFPISRPNLTFSTLTVSNMSPEDSSIYLCSVWDRGNTIYFGEGSWLTVV.

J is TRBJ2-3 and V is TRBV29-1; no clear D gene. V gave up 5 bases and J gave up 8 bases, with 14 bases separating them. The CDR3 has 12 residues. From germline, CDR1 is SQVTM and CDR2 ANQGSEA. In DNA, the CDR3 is TGCAGCGTTACGGACCTCTCTGGTACGCAGTATTTT. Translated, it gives CSVTDLSGTQYF.